Each of the 7 T cell receptor beta chains below was sequenced from the same sample in a study of identical twins. TCRdb processed the 5' RACE reads anew with MiXCR; each CDR3 protein has one entry. The data hold roughly 1,500,000 distinct CDR3 sequences, with about 31% observed a single time. Sequencing was done on a sample of cord blood. These TCRs come from a newborn girl in good health.

CDR3 residues: CASSSHGSGGANVLTF. The CDR3 DNA follows: TGTGCCAGCAGCTCCCACGGTTCGGGGGGGGCCAACGTCCTGACTTTC. The V gene is TRBV7-8, the J gene TRBJ2-6; TRBD2 might be the D (5 bases). The V gene's germline CDR1 is SGHVS and CDR2 FQNEAQ. Trimming removed 4 bases at V and 4 bases at J, with 14 bases between. This CDR3 is 16 amino acids long.

A few counts support this clonotype. This chain joins TRBV29-1 and TRBJ1-2, with 9 bases identical to TRBD1. With 5 bases clipped from V and 4 bases from J, the junction kept 8 bases outside the gene matches. This CDR3 contains 14 residues. Germline V CDR1 and CDR2: SQVTM, ANQGSEA. CDR3 sequence: CSVSGTGNSYGYTF. For the CDR3, the DNA is TGCAGCGTTTCCGGGACAGGGAACAGCTATGGCTACACCTTC.

This clonotype occurred many times. The chain combines TRBV29-1 with TRBJ1-5; perhaps TRBD1 as D (5 bases). Trimming left V 4 bases short and J 1 base short, with 5 bases between. CDR1 is SQVTM, CDR2 ANQGSEA, per germline. This CDR3 contains 12 residues. CDR3 loop: CSVGDSNQPQHF. The CDR3 nucleotides are TGCAGCGTTGGGGACAGCAATCAGCCCCAGCATTTT. The variable domain in full, with the rest retrieved from reference TRBV29-1 and TRBJ1-5, is SAVISQKPSRDICQRGTSLTIQCQVDSQVTMMFWYRQQPGQSLTLIATANQGSEATYESGFVIDKFPISRPNLTFSTLTVSNMSPEDSSIYLCSVGDSNQPQHFGDGTRLSIL.

This rearrangement joins TRBV24-1 to TRBJ2-2, with 10 bases lining up with TRBD1. Germline loops: CDR1 KGHDR, CDR2 SFDVKD. After removal of 1 base from V and 3 bases from J, the junction contained 1 base not matched to a gene. The CDR3 is 16 residues long. The CDR3 loop is CATSDLGTGDTGELFF. The CDR3, as DNA: TGTGCCACCAGTGATTTAGGGACAGGGGACACCGGGGAGCTGTTTTTT.

A few counts support this clonotype. The chain carries TRBV7-6 and TRBJ1-6; TRBD1 aligns across 7 bases. This CDR3 is built from 14 residues. After removal of 10 bases from V and 6 bases from J, the junction contained 9 bases not matched to a gene. The germline V gene has CDR1 SGHVS and CDR2 FNYEAQ. CDR3 loop: CATSKTGLNSPLHF. DNA of the CDR3: TGTGCCACCTCAAAGACAGGGCTTAATTCACCCCTCCACTTT.

The V call is TRBV4-1, the J call TRBJ2-3; 8 bases match TRBD1. Germline V CDR1 and CDR2: MGHRA, YSYEKL. V lost 0 bases, J lost 2 bases, and 10 bases stayed unmatched. The CDR3 is 18 amino acids. The chain's CDR3 is CASSQDRAGGRYTDTQYF. CDR3 in DNA: TGCGCCAGCAGCCAAGATAGGGCAGGGGGCAGATACACAGATACGCAGTATTTT.

At least ten counts were recorded for this clonotype. J is TRBJ1-2 and V is TRBV29-1; D may be TRBD1 (5 bases). Trimming cost V 5 bases and J 1 base, with 14 bases left between them. Germline V gives CDR1 SQVTM, CDR2 ANQGSEA. The length of the CDR3 is 14 residues. The CDR3 here is CSVIQATDNYGYTF. The CDR3 nucleotides are TGCAGCGTTATACAGGCGACTGATAACTATGGCTACACCTTC. The whole variable domain, remainder taken from reference TRBV29-1 and TRBJ1-2, is SAVISQKPSRDICQRGTSLTIQCQVDSQVTMMFWYRQQPGQSLTLIATANQGSEATYESGFVIDKFPISRPNLTFSTLTVSNMSPEDSSIYLCSVIQATDNYGYTFGSGTRLTVV.